These T cell receptor beta chains were read from a single sample in a study of cytomegalovirus exposure and HLA in healthy donors. The method was immunoSEQ multiplex PCR; TCRdb's version includes in-frame clones alone and lacks a portion of them. Among 65,000 to 90,000 clones listed, roughly 75% were seen once. Source material: PBMCs. The receptors come from a man in his 60s in good health and CMV-seronegative. Both conserved end residues are part of each CDR3. Fields, in order: J gene, clone size, V gene, D gene, CDR3 protein, CDR3 DNA. D genes are given only for firm matches. Clone size appears in some rows only: once, few, many, or a class for an expanded clone.

J: TRBJ2-7
size: NA
V: TRBV18
D: NA
CDR3: CASSPPTGFYEQYF
DNA: TGTGCCAGCTCACCACCAACAGGGTTCTACGAGCAGTACTTC

J: TRBJ1-2
size: NA
V: TRBV9
D: TRBD1
CDR3: CASSVGQGGWGYGYTF
DNA: TGTGCCAGCAGCGTAGGACAGGGCGGGTGGGGCTATGGCTACACCTTC

J: TRBJ1-1
size: NA
V: TRBV5-1
D: NA
CDR3: CASSLAGQNTEAFF
DNA: TGCGCCAGCAGCTTGGCGGGACAGAACACTGAAGCTTTCTTT

J: TRBJ2-7
size: NA
V: TRBV19
D: TRBD2
CDR3: CASSIDAGPAGGPYEQYF
DNA: TGTGCCAGTAGTATAGATGCAGGTCCAGCGGGGGGACCATACGAGCAGTACTTC

J: TRBJ1-1
size: large
V: TRBV5-4
D: NA
CDR3: CASSWTANTEAFF
DNA: TGTGCCAGCAGCTGGACAGCGAACACTGAAGCTTTCTTT

J: TRBJ1-6
size: NA
V: TRBV10-2
D: NA
CDR3: CASSELAGMGSPLHF
DNA: TGCGCCAGCAGTGAGTTGGCAGGGATGGGATCACCCCTCCACTTT

J: TRBJ2-1
size: NA
V: TRBV10-1
D: TRBD2
CDR3: CASSTSGDVNEQFF
DNA: TGCGCCAGCAGTACTAGCGGGGATGTGAATGAGCAGTTCTTC

J: TRBJ2-7
size: few
V: TRBV6-5
D: TRBD1
CDR3: CASSYLGGQGVNEQYF
DNA: TGTGCCAGCAGTTACTTAGGGGGACAGGGAGTGAACGAGCAGTACTTC

J: TRBJ1-4
size: few
V: TRBV4-1
D: NA
CDR3: CASSQKGGGTNEKLFF
DNA: TGCGCCAGCAGCCAAAAGGGGGGAGGGACCAATGAAAAACTGTTTTTT

J: TRBJ2-4
size: NA
V: TRBV9
D: TRBD2
CDR3: CASSERGGGNIQYF
DNA: TGTGCCAGCAGCGAGCGGGGGGGCGGGAACATTCAGTACTTC

J: TRBJ1-2
size: NA
V: TRBV2
D: NA
CDR3: CASDSIISLNYGYTF
DNA: TGTGCCAGTGACAGCATTATTTCCTTGAACTATGGCTACACCTTC

J: TRBJ1-1
size: few
V: TRBV5-6
D: NA
CDR3: CASSAALLVQAFF
DNA: TGTGCCAGCAGCGCGGCGTTACTCGTTCAAGCTTTCTTT

J: TRBJ1-5
size: NA
V: TRBV6-5
D: TRBD1
CDR3: CASSPHRGSNQPQHF
DNA: TGTGCCAGCAGTCCTCACAGGGGAAGCAATCAGCCCCAGCATTTT

J: TRBJ1-2
size: once
V: TRBV2
D: NA
CDR3: CASSPRAGVNYGYTF
DNA: TGTGCCAGCAGTCCCCGGGCAGGGGTGAACTATGGCTACACCTTC

J: TRBJ1-1
size: many
V: TRBV6-5
D: NA
CDR3: CASSYSFEENTEAFF
DNA: TGTGCCAGCAGTTACTCGTTCGAGGAGAACACTGAAGCTTTCTTT

J: TRBJ1-5
size: NA
V: TRBV19
D: NA
CDR3: CATTTGPNQPQHF
DNA: TGTGCCACTACCACAGGGCCCAATCAGCCCCAGCATTTT

J: TRBJ1-1
size: few
V: TRBV10-3
D: NA
CDR3: CAIRRENTEAFF
DNA: TGTGCCATCAGGAGGGAGAACACTGAAGCTTTCTTT

J: TRBJ1-2
size: NA
V: TRBV19
D: NA
CDR3: CASSMGTTYGYTF
DNA: TGTGCCAGTAGTATGGGGACAACCTATGGCTACACCTTC

J: TRBJ2-7
size: NA
V: TRBV14
D: NA
CDR3: CASSPPSFGGNEQYF
DNA: TGTGCCAGCAGCCCCCCTTCCTTTGGGGGGAACGAGCAGTACTTC

J: TRBJ2-2
size: NA
V: TRBV5-1
D: NA
CDR3: CASKTRGTSGELFF
DNA: TGCGCCAGCAAGACTAGGGGAACAAGCGGGGAGCTGTTTTTT

J: TRBJ2-1
size: once
V: TRBV7-3
D: TRBD2
CDR3: CASSPGQGPLAGASYNEQFF
DNA: TGTGCCAGCAGCCCGGGACAGGGACCACTAGCGGGGGCCTCCTACAATGAGCAGTTCTTC

J: TRBJ2-7
size: NA
V: TRBV30
D: TRBD1
CDR3: CAWTRQGASSEQYF
DNA: TGTGCCTGGACCAGACAGGGAGCGTCGAGCGAGCAGTACTTC

J: TRBJ2-2
size: NA
V: TRBV11-2
D: TRBD2
CDR3: CASSLGGSTGELFF
DNA: TGTGCCAGCAGCTTAGGCGGGAGCACCGGGGAGCTGTTTTTT

J: TRBJ2-5
size: NA
V: TRBV13
D: TRBD2
CDR3: CASSLVFRGGAEETQHF
DNA: TGTGCCAGCAGCTTAGTGTTTCGCGGGGGGGCGGAAGAGACCCAGCACTTC

J: TRBJ1-5
size: NA
V: TRBV19
D: NA
CDR3: CASSVPSPGQPQHF
DNA: TGTGCCAGTAGTGTACCAAGTCCGGGACAGCCCCAGCATTTT

J: TRBJ2-1
size: NA
V: TRBV7-9
D: TRBD2
CDR3: CASSLARGARNEQFF
DNA: TGTGCCAGCAGCTTAGCGCGGGGGGCGAGAAATGAGCAGTTCTTC

J: TRBJ1-5
size: NA
V: TRBV6-5
D: TRBD1
CDR3: CASRDLTGGGQPQHF
DNA: TGTGCCAGCAGGGACCTGACAGGGGGTGGTCAGCCCCAGCATTTT

J: TRBJ2-7
size: once
V: TRBV9
D: TRBD1
CDR3: CASSIKDRLSEQYF
DNA: TGTGCCAGCAGCATAAAGGACAGGCTCTCCGAGCAGTACTTC

J: TRBJ1-2
size: NA
V: TRBV27
D: TRBD1
CDR3: CASSTGQGGVGYTF
DNA: TGTGCCAGCAGCACCGGACAGGGGGGAGTAGGCTACACCTTC

J: TRBJ2-5
size: NA
V: TRBV9
D: TRBD2
CDR3: CASSVGLAGGVETQYF
DNA: TGTGCCAGCAGCGTAGGCCTAGCGGGGGGTGTGGAGACCCAGTACTTC

J: TRBJ1-3
size: NA
V: TRBV6-1
D: TRBD1
CDR3: CASSETPDRVPGNTIYF
DNA: TGTGCCAGCAGTGAAACCCCCGACAGGGTACCTGGAAACACCATATATTTT

J: TRBJ2-7
size: NA
V: TRBV7-9
D: TRBD2
CDR3: CASSYDTPAGGLYEQYF
DNA: TGTGCCAGCAGCTACGACACCCCGGCGGGGGGGCTATACGAGCAGTACTTC